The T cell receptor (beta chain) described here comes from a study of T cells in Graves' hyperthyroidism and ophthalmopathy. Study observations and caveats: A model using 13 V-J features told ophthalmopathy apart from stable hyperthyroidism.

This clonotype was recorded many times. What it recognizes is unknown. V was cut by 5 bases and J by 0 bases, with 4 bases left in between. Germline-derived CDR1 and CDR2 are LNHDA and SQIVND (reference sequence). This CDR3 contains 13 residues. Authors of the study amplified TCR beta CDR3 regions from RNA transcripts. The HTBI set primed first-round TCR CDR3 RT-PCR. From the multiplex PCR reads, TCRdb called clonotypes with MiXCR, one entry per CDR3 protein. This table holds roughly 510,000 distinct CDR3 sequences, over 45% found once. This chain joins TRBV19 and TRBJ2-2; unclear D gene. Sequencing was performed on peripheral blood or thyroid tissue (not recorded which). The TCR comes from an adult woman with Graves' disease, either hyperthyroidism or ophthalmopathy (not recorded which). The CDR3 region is CASSGPNTGELFF. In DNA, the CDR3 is TGTGCCAGTAGTGGGCCGAACACCGGGGAGCTGTTTTTT.